A selection of T cell receptor beta chains follows, all from one sample in a study of control samples from healthy donors and cancer patients. Clones were read by immunoSEQ multiplex PCR, and TCRdb kept only the in-frame ones, dropping some. The sample lists 150,000 to 200,000 clones; 91% were seen once. Sequenced: blood. The source of these receptors is a woman between 40 and 50 years old in good health. The CDR3 runs from the conserved cysteine through the conserved F or W. Each record gives: V gene, J gene, CDR3 protein.

V: TRBV5-4; J: TRBJ2-7; CDR3: CASSPKGVRGGNPQEQYF
V: TRBV5-1; J: TRBJ1-3; CDR3: CASSPEGNTIYF
V: TRBV20-1; J: TRBJ1-5; CDR3: CSASARVGEPQHF
V: TRBV7-9; J: TRBJ1-5; CDR3: CASSLARWTGNQPQHF
V: TRBV4-1; J: TRBJ2-3; CDR3: CASSRALSSTDTQYF
V: TRBV7-9; J: TRBJ1-2; CDR3: CASSLGQREGYTF
V: TRBV20-1; J: TRBJ2-7; CDR3: CSASRGADEQYF
V: TRBV6-6; J: TRBJ1-5; CDR3: CASSSTDGDSNQPQHF
V: TRBV7-9; J: TRBJ2-7; CDR3: CASSLEQGRYEQYF
V: TRBV12-2; J: TRBJ1-5; CDR3: CASRLVCRTGSNQPQHF
V: TRBV19; J: TRBJ2-3; CDR3: CASSIRTDTQYF
V: TRBV5-4; J: TRBJ2-1; CDR3: CASSPGDEQFF
V: TRBV6-5; J: TRBJ1-5; CDR3: CASRPQGSSNQPQHF
V: TRBV5-1; J: TRBJ1-1; CDR3: CASSLVMVSATEAFF
V: TRBV12-3/TRBV12-4; J: TRBJ2-2; CDR3: CATSLGGAGELFF
V: TRBV19; J: TRBJ1-2; CDR3: CASSVREARGYTF
V: TRBV2; J: TRBJ1-2; CDR3: CASSGFTGDYGYTF
V: TRBV27; J: TRBJ2-1; CDR3: CASSPFGGMAEQFF
V: TRBV27; J: TRBJ2-3; CDR3: CASSLVSPPHTDTQYF
V: TRBV28; J: TRBJ1-1; CDR3: CASPPPAAMNTEAFF
V: TRBV5-1; J: TRBJ1-2; CDR3: CASSPTGTVGEDGYTF
V: TRBV10-3; J: TRBJ2-7; CDR3: CAISESGGRGISYEQYF
V: TRBV5-8; J: TRBJ2-5; CDR3: CASSSYDRGWLETQYF
V: TRBV7-9; J: TRBJ1-1; CDR3: CASRDPGTGAFF
V: TRBV21-1; J: TRBJ1-6; CDR3: CASSKGSRQGYNSPLHF
V: TRBV2; J: TRBJ1-1; CDR3: CASSDESRTGFEAFF
V: TRBV14; J: TRBJ1-2; CDR3: CASSLGGAYGYTF
V: TRBV6-5; J: TRBJ1-2; CDR3: CATGTGVLYGYTF
V: TRBV5-1; J: TRBJ1-1; CDR3: CASSLGAGTGTTEAFF
V: TRBV15; J: TRBJ2-3; CDR3: CATSRETAATQYF
V: TRBV5-4; J: TRBJ2-7; CDR3: CASSTSSGDSYEQYF
V: TRBV18; J: TRBJ1-1; CDR3: CASSPPSRDRLEAFF
V: TRBV7-2; J: TRBJ2-2; CDR3: CASSPGQYGELFF
V: TRBV5-4; J: TRBJ1-2; CDR3: CASSFGGGYGYTF
V: TRBV6-1; J: TRBJ2-3; CDR3: CASSDQGRTQYF
V: TRBV14; J: TRBJ1-2; CDR3: CASSQGIFYGYTF
V: TRBV18; J: TRBJ1-3; CDR3: CASSQGRISGNTIYF
V: TRBV6-5; J: TRBJ2-1; CDR3: CASTSGSYNEQFF
V: TRBV12-5; J: TRBJ1-5; CDR3: CASGPSGGGGQPQHF
V: TRBV12-5; J: TRBJ1-1; CDR3: CASGLVLVPTASNPNTEAFF
V: TRBV4-1; J: TRBJ2-3; CDR3: CASSHRWGSGEDTQYF
V: TRBV3-1/TRBV3-2; J: TRBJ2-1; CDR3: CASSQGGLAPLMQFF
V: TRBV14; J: TRBJ1-3; CDR3: CASSQVGSSNPSGNTIYF
V: TRBV5-1; J: TRBJ2-5; CDR3: CASSQAWNSQETQYF
V: TRBV19; J: TRBJ1-2; CDR3: CASSVNLVDYGYTF
V: TRBV6-2/TRBV6-3; J: TRBJ2-5; CDR3: CASSYQSGPGETQYF